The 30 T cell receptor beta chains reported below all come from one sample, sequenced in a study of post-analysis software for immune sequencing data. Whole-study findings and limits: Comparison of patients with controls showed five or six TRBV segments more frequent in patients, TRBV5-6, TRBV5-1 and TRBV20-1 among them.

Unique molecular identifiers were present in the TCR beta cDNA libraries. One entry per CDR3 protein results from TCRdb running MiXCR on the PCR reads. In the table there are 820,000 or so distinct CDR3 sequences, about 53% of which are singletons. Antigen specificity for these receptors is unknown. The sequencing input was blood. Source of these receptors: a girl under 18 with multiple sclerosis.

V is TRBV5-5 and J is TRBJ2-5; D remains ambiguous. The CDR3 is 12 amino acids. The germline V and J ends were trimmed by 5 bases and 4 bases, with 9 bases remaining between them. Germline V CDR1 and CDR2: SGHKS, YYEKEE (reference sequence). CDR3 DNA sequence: TGTGCCAGCAGTAGCTTATCAGAGACCCAGTACTTC. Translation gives CASSSLSETQYF.

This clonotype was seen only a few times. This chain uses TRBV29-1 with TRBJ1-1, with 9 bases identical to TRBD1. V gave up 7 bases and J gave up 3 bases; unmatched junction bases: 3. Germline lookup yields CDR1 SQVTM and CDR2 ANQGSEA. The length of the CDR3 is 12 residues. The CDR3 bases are TGCAGCGGGTGGACAGGGGACACTGAAGCTTTCTTT. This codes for CSGWTGDTEAFF. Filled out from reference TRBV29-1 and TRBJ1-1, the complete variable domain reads SAVISQKPSRDICQRGTSLTIQCQVDSQVTMMFWYRQQPGQSLTLIATANQGSEATYESGFVIDKFPISRPNLTFSTLTVSNMSPEDSSIYLCSGWTGDTEAFFGQGTRLTVV.

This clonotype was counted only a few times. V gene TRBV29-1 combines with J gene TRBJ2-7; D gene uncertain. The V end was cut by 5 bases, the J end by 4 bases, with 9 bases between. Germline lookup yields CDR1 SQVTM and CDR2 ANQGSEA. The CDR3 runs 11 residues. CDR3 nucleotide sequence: TGCAGCGTTAGGACGGTTTACGAGCAGTACTTC. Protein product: CSVRTVYEQYF.

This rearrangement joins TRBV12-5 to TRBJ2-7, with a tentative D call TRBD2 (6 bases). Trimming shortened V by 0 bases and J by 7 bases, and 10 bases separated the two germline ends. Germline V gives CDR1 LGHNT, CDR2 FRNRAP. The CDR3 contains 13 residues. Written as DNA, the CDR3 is TGTGCTAGTGGTTTGGTATCTGGGGGGGAGCAGTACTTC. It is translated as CASGLVSGGEQYF. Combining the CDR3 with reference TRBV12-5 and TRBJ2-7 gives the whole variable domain DARVTQTPRHKVTEMGQEVTMRCQPILGHNTVFWYRQTMMQGLELLAYFRNRAPLDDSGMPKDRFSAEMPDATLATLKIQPSEPRDSAVYFCASGLVSGGEQYFGPGTRLTVT.

The CDR3 sequence: CATSRDTKTDNSYGYTF. The CDR3 coding sequence is TGTGCCACCAGCAGGGATACGAAGACAGATAATTCCTATGGCTACACCTTC. The gene calls are TRBV15 and TRBJ1-2; tentative D call: TRBD1 (5 bases). The CDR3 sequence is 17 residues long. Germline V gene sequence: CDR1 LNHNV, CDR2 YYDKDF (reference sequence). V was shortened by 3 bases and J by 4 bases, with 21 bases between the two germline ends. Full variable domain (outside the CDR3, taken from reference TRBV15 and TRBJ1-2): DAMVIQNPRYQVTQFGKPVTLSCSQTLNHNVMYWYQQKSSQAPKLLFHYYDKDFNNEADTPDNFQSRRPNTSFCFLDIRSPGLGDTAMYLCATSRDTKTDNSYGYTFGSGTRLTVV.

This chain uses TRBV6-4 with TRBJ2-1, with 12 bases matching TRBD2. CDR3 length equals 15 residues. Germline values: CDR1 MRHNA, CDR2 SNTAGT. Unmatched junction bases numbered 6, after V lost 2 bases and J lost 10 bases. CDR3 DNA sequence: TGTGCCAGCAGTGACGTGACTAGCGGGAGTTACGAGCAGTTCTTC. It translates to CASSDVTSGSYEQFF.

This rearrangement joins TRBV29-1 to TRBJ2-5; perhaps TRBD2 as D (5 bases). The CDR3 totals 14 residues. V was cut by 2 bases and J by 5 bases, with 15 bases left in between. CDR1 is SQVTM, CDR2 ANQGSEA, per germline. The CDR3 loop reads CSVERVGVDETQYF. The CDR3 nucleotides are TGCAGCGTTGAAAGAGTCGGGGTCGATGAGACCCAGTACTTC.

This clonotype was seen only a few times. CDR3 residues: CSATPTSGGPGRGIQYF. CDR3 nucleotides: TGCAGTGCTACTCCGACTAGCGGGGGGCCAGGCCGGGGCATTCAGTACTTC. V gene TRBV20-1 combines with J gene TRBJ2-4; 13 bases map to TRBD2. Germline V gives CDR1 DFQATT, CDR2 SNEGSKA (reference sequence). The J segment lost 9 bases and the V segment lost 4 bases, leaving 15 bases of the junction unmatched. This CDR3 has 17 amino acids.

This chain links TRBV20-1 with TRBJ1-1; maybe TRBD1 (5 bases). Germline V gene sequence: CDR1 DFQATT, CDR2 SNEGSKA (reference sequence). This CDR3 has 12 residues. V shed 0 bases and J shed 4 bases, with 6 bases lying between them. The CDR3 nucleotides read TGCAGTGCTAGAGAGGGGGGCACTGAAGCTTTCTTT. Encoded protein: CSAREGGTEAFF.

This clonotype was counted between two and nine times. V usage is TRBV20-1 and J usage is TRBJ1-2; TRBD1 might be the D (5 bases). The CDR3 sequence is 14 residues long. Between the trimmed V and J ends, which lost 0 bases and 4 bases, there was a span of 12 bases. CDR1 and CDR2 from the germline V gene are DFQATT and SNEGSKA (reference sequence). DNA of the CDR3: TGCAGTGCTAGAGATCGGGTTGGGGGCTATGGCTACACCTTC. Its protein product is CSARDRVGGYGYTF.

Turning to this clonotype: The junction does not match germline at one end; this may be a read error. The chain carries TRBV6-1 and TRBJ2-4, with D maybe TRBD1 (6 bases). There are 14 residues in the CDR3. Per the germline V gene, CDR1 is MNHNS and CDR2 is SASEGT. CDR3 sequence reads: CANSEQGTKNIQYF. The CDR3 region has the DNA TGTGCCAACAGTGAACAGGGCACCAAAAACATTCAGTACTTC.

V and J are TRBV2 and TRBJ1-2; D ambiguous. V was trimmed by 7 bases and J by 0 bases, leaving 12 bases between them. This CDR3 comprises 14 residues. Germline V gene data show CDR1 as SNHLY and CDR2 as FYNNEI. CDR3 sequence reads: CASIRTSPNYGYTF. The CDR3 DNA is TGTGCCAGCATCAGAACAAGTCCTAACTATGGCTACACCTTC.

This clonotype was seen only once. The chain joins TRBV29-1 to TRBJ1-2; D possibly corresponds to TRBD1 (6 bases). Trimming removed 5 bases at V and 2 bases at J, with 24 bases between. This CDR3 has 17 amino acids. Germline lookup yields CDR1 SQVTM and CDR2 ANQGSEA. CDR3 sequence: CSVNTAGTHDLNYGYTF. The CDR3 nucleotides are TGCAGCGTTAACACTGCCGGGACACACGACCTGAACTATGGCTACACCTTC. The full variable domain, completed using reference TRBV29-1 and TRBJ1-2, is SAVISQKPSRDICQRGTSLTIQCQVDSQVTMMFWYRQQPGQSLTLIATANQGSEATYESGFVIDKFPISRPNLTFSTLTVSNMSPEDSSIYLCSVNTAGTHDLNYGYTFGSGTRLTVV.

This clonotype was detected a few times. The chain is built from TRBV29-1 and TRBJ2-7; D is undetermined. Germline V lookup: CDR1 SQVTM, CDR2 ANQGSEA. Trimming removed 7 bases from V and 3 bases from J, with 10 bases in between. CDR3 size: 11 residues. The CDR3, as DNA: TGCAGCGCTCTGGACGGCTACGAGCAGTACTTC. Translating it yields CSALDGYEQYF.

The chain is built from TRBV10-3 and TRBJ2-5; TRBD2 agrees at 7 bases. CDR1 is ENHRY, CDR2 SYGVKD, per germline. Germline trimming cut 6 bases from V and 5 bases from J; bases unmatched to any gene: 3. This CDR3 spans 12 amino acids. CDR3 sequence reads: CAIRGEGETQYF. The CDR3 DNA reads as TGTGCCATCAGGGGGGAGGGGGAGACCCAGTACTTC.

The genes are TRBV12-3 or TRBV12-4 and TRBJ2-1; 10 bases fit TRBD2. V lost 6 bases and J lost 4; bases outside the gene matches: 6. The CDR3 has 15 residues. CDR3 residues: CASRGLSGGYNEQFF. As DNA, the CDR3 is TGTGCCAGCAGGGGACTTAGCGGGGGGTACAATGAGCAGTTCTTC.

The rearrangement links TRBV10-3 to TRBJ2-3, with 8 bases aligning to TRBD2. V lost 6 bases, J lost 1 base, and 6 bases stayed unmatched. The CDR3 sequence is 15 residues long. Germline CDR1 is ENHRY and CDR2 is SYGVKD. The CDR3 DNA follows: TGTGCCATCAGGGATGGACTAGCTGGCACAGATACGCAGTATTTT. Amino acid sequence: CAIRDGLAGTDTQYF.

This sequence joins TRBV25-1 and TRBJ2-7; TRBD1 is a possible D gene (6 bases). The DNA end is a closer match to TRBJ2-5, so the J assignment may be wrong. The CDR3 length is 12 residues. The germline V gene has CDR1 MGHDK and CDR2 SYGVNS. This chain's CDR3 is CASSSQGQTQYF. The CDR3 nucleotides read TGTGCCAGCAGCTCACAGGGACAGACCCAGTACTTC.

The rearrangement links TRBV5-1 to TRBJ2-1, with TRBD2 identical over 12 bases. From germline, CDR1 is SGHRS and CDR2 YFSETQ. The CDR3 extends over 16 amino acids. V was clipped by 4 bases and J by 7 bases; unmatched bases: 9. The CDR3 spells CASSARLAGAKNEQFF. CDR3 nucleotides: TGCGCCAGCAGCGCCAGACTAGCGGGGGCCAAAAATGAGCAGTTCTTC.

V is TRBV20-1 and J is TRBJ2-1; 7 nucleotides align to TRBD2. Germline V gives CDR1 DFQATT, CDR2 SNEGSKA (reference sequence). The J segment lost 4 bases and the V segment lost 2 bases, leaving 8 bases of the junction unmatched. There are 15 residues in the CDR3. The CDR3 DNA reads TGCAGTGCTAGAAGCTTCGGGGGGACGTACAATGAGCAGTTCTTC. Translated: CSARSFGGTYNEQFF.

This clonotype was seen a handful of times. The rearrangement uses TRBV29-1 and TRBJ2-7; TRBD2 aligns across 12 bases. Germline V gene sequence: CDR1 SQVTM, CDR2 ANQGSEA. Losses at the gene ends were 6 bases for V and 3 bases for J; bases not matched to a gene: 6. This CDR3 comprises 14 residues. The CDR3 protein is CSVGTSGPFYEQYF. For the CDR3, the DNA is TGCAGCGTGGGGACTAGCGGGCCCTTCTACGAGCAGTACTTC.

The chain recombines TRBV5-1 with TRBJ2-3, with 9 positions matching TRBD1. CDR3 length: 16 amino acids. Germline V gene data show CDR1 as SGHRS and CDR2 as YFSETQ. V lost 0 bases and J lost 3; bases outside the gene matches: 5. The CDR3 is CASSLEGQGTTDTQYF. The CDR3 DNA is TGCGCCAGCAGCTTGGAGGGACAGGGCACGACAGATACGCAGTATTTT.

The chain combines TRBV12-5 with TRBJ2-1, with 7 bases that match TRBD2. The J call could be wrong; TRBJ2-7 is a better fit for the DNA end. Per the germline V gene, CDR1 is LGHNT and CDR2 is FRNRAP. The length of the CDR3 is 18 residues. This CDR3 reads CASGPRRGSGDSYNEQYF. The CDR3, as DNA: TGTGCTAGTGGTCCTCGTCGGGGGAGCGGGGACTCCTACAATGAGCAGTACTTC.

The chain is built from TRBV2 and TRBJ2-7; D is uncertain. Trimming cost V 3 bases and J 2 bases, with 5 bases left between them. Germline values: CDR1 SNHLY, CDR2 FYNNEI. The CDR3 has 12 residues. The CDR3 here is CASSEWAYEQYF. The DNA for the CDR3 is TGTGCCAGCAGTGAGTGGGCCTACGAGCAGTACTTC.

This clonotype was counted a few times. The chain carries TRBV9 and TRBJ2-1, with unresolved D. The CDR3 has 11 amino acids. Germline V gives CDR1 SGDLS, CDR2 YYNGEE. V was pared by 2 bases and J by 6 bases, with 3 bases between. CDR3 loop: CASSVANEQFF. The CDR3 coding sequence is TGTGCCAGCAGCGTTGCCAATGAGCAGTTCTTC.

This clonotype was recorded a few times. CDR3 protein: CASSLGQGLAGRTDTQYF. In DNA, the CDR3 is TGCGCCAGCAGCTTGGGGCAAGGACTAGCGGGACGCACAGATACGCAGTATTTT. This chain connects TRBV5-1 to TRBJ2-3; 12 bases map to TRBD2. CDR3 size: 18 residues. J lost 1 base, V lost 0 bases, and 6 bases had no gene match. Germline CDR1 and CDR2: SGHRS and YFSETQ.

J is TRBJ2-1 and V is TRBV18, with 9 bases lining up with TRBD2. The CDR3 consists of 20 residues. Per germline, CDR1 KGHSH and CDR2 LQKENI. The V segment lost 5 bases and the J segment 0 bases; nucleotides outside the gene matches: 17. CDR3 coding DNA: TGTGCCAGCTCAGGTCTAGCGGGATCGGAGCCTCAAAGCTCCTACAATGAGCAGTTCTTC. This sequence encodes CASSGLAGSEPQSSYNEQFF.

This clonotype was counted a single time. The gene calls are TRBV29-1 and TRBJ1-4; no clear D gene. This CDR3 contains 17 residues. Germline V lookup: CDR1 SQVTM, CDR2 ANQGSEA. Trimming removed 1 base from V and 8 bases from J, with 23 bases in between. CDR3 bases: TGCAGCGTTGAAGGGGTTCCACCCCTGGACGGTGAAGAAAAACTGTTTTTT. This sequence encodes CSVEGVPPLDGEEKLFF. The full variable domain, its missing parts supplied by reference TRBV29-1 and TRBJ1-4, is SAVISQKPSRDICQRGTSLTIQCQVDSQVTMMFWYRQQPGQSLTLIATANQGSEATYESGFVIDKFPISRPNLTFSTLTVSNMSPEDSSIYLCSVEGVPPLDGEEKLFFGSGTQLSVL.

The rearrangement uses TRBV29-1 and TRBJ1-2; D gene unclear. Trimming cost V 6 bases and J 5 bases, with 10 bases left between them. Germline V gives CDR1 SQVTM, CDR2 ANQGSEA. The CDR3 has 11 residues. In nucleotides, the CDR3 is TGCAGCGTAATTGGGAGATATGGCTACACCTTC. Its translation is CSVIGRYGYTF.

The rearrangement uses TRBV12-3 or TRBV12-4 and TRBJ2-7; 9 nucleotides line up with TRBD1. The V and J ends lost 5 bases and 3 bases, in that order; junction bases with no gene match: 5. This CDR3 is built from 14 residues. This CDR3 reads CASSGDRVNYEQYF. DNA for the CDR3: TGTGCCAGCAGTGGGGACAGGGTGAACTACGAGCAGTACTTC.